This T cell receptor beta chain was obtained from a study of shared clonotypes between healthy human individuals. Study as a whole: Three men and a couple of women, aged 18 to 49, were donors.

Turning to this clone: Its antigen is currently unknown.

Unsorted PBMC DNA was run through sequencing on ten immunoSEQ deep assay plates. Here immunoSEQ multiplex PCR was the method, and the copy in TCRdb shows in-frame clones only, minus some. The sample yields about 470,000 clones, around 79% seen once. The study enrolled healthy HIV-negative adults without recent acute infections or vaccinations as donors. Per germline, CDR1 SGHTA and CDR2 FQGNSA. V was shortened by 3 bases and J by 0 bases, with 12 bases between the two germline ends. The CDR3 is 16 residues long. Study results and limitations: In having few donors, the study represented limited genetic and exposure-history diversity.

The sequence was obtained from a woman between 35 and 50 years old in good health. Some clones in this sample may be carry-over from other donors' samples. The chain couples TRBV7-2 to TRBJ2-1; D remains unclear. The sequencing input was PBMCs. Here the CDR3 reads CASSFQTGSSYNEQFF. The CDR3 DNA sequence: TGTGCCAGCAGCTTCCAGACCGGAAGCTCCTACAATGAGCAGTTCTTC.